This T cell receptor (beta chain) derives from a study of T-cell reconstitution after alpha-beta-depleted transplantation in children. Unique molecular identifiers were built into the TCRbeta library. TCRdb reprocessed the PCR reads via MiXCR and lists one record per CDR3 protein. The sample holds 240,000 or so distinct CDR3 sequences, around 7.5% seen once. This clonotype was counted ten times or more. Its target is unknown. Study-wide points: Newly generated T cells supplied most T-cell counts and diversity one year post-transplant. The study reportedly traced alpha-beta T cells about two months after transplant to several hundred expanded graft clones. Recipient T cells and thymic progenitors that survived were the source of the high TCRbeta diversity seen at day 60 in some patients.

Looked up from germline, CDR1 is LGHNA and CDR2 is YSLEER. V lost 4 bases to trimming and J lost 0 bases; unmatched junction nucleotides: 11. This CDR3 is 17 amino acids long. The rearrangement uses TRBV4-3 and TRBJ1-1; 7 bases align to TRBD1. Sequenced material: PBMCs, mostly from graft donor cells, taken 180 days after TCRalphabeta/CD19-depleted stem cell transplant. The source of this sequence is a male patient younger than 18 who had a stem cell transplant for acute lymphoblastic leukemia, so the T cells may come from the graft donor. CDR3 in amino acids: CASSRQTGALLNTEAFF. In DNA, the CDR3 is TGCGCCAGCAGCCGACAAACAGGGGCCTTGTTGAACACTGAAGCTTTCTTT.